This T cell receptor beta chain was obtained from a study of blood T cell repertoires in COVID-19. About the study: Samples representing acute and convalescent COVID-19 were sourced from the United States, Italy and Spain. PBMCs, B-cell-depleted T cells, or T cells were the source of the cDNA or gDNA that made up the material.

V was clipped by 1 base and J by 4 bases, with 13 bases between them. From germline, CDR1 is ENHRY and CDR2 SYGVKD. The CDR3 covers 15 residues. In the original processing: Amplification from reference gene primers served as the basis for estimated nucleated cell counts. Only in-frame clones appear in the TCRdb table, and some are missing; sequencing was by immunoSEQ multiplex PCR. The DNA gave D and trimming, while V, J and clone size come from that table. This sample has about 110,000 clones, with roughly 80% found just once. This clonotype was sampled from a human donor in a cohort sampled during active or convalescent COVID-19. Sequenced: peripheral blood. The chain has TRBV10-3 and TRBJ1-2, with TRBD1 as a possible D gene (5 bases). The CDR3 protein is CAISEWVDRVYGYTF. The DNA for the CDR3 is TGTGCCATCAGTGAGTGGGTCGACAGAGTCTATGGCTACACCTTC.